The 8 T cell receptor beta chains below all came from one sample that was sequenced in a study of technical replicates of blood from several donors (dated by TCRdb to 2017 to 2019). Library generation was performed with the immunoSEQ multiplex PCR assay. TCRdb holds this immuneACCESS table with in-frame rearrangements only. Some clones are missing; in checked studies, unresolved V genes explain under half, and the rest has no known cause. This sample gives around 84,000 clones in total; about 97% of them show up just once. Approximately 0.18% of the sample comes from the top ten. Sequenced input: T cells isolated from PBMCs. The receptors stem from a human donor in good health.

The genes are TRBV11-2 and TRBJ2-5, with D possibly matching TRBD1 (5 bases). The CDR3 contains 16 residues. From germline, CDR1 is SGHAT and CDR2 FQNNGV. The V and J ends lost 2 bases and 4 bases respectively, with 17 bases between them. The CDR3 protein is CASSLRSGREGETQYF. The CDR3 nucleotides read TGTGCCAGCAGCTTAAGATCGGGCAGGGAAGGAGAGACCCAGTACTTC.

This clone was recorded once. The chain carries TRBV19 and TRBJ2-6; weak D call: TRBD1 (5 bases). The CDR3 loop spans 14 amino acids. Germline V lookup: CDR1 LNHDA, CDR2 SQIVND (reference sequence). With 6 bases removed from V and 1 base from J, the gap between germline ends came to 7 bases. In DNA form, the CDR3 reads TGTGCCAGTAGGAAGGGGTCTGGGGCCAACGTCCTGACTTTC. Its protein is CASRKGSGANVLTF.

The gene calls are TRBV5-5 and TRBJ2-2, with 11 bases fitting TRBD2. There are 15 residues in the CDR3. V shed 0 bases and J 5 bases; nucleotides not matched to a gene: 0. Germline V gene sequence: CDR1 SGHKS, CDR2 YYEKEE (reference sequence). This CDR3 reads CASSLGLAGTGELFF. The CDR3 DNA follows: TGTGCCAGCAGCTTGGGACTAGCGGGAACCGGGGAGCTGTTTTTT.

The V gene is TRBV29-1, the J gene TRBJ2-3; D is perhaps TRBD2 (6 bases). V lost 5 bases to trimming and J lost 0 bases, with 12 bases between them. Germline V CDR1 and CDR2: SQVTM, ANQGSEA. The CDR3 has 14 residues. CDR3 bases: TGCAGCGTTCGGACCGGGACTAGCACAGATACGCAGTATTTT. It encodes CSVRTGTSTDTQYF.

The J gene is TRBJ1-1, the V gene TRBV5-1; D possibly corresponds to TRBD1 (5 bases). CDR3 size: 15 residues. Germline-derived CDR1 and CDR2 are SGHRS and YFSETQ. V was cut by 0 bases and J by 2 bases, with 11 bases left in between. CDR3: CASSLGQPLNTEAFF. In DNA, the CDR3 is TGCGCCAGCAGCTTGGGACAGCCTTTAAACACTGAAGCTTTCTTT.

The V and J genes are TRBV6-1 and TRBJ2-7; D gene unclear. Germline CDR1 MNHNS, CDR2 SASEGT. V was pared by 6 bases and J by 2 bases, with 11 bases between. The CDR3 sequence is 13 residues long. The DNA for the CDR3 is TGTGCCAGCAGGGCGGCCGATGCCTACGAGCAGTACTTC. Translation gives CASRAADAYEQYF.

The chain is built from TRBV28 and TRBJ1-2; 9 bases line up with TRBD1. Germline V lookup: CDR1 MDHEN, CDR2 SYDVKM. The length of the CDR3 is 18 residues. J gave up 7 bases and V 2 bases, and 17 bases lay outside the gene matches. DNA for the CDR3: TGTGCCAGCAGTTTAAGGAGGGGACAGGGAGGGTTTTTCTTTGGCTACACCTTC. The encoded protein is CASSLRRGQGGFFFGYTF.

The chain employs TRBV13 and TRBJ2-7; 13 bases agree with TRBD2. The CDR3 consists of 15 residues. The germline V gene has CDR1 PRHDT and CDR2 FYEKMQ (reference sequence). Unmatched junction bases numbered 3, after V lost 5 bases and J lost 2 bases. The CDR3 reads CASSAGLAGAYEQYF. In nucleotides, the CDR3 is TGTGCCAGCAGCGCCGGACTAGCGGGAGCCTACGAGCAGTACTTC.